The clone carrying this T cell receptor (beta chain) was picked up a small number of times. With 4 bases removed from V and 7 bases from J, the gap between germline ends came to 9 bases. This CDR3 spans 11 amino acids. Looked up from germline, CDR1 is SGHRS and CDR2 is YFSETQ. Not a single patient had been given any form of treatment at any point before undergoing thyroid surgery. The data originate from a study of metastatic and nonmetastatic thyroid tumors. Study-level background: Across blood and tumor or nodule tissue, repertoires from malignant and benign thyroid patients were compared with one another.

TCRdb recomputed clones from the PCR reads via MiXCR. The sample consists of about 19,000 clones, 28% of them appearing once. Input material: tumor tissue. The J gene is TRBJ2-7, the V gene TRBV5-1; D is ambiguous. The origin of this receptor is a female donor with papillary thyroid cancer or a benign thyroid nodule (not recorded which). Some clones in this sample may be carry-over from other donors' samples. The CDR3 loop reads CASSPEREQYF. DNA of the CDR3: TGCGCCAGCAGCCCTGAAAGGGAGCAGTACTTC.